This T cell receptor (beta chain) was captured by sequencing in a study of CXCR3-negative and CXCR3-positive naive CD8 T cells. This CDR3 has 13 residues. Germline V gives CDR1 SGHRS, CDR2 YFSETQ. Study-wide results and limits: Compared with CXCR3-negative naive cells, CXCR3-positive naive cells showed more hydrophobic TRB CDR3s.

TRB cDNA libraries were made by UMI-labeled 5' RACE. TCRdb reprocessed the 5' RACE reads and reports one entry per CDR3 protein, with no DNA. In all, the sample yields tens of thousands of distinct CDR3 sequences. Points on this clonotype: Its antigen is unknown.

Sequenced sample: naive CXCR3+ CD8+ T cells from blood. Subset described: CD45RO-CCR7+CD27+CD95- naive CD8+ T cells expressing CXCR3 (TNR3+). The chain is built from TRBV5-1 and TRBJ1-1; TCRdb's D gene call, TRBD1, goes unchecked for lack of DNA. The sequence was collected from a human donor in good health. Some clones in this sample may be carry-over from other donors' samples. The CDR3 loop is CASLGQGDTEAFF.